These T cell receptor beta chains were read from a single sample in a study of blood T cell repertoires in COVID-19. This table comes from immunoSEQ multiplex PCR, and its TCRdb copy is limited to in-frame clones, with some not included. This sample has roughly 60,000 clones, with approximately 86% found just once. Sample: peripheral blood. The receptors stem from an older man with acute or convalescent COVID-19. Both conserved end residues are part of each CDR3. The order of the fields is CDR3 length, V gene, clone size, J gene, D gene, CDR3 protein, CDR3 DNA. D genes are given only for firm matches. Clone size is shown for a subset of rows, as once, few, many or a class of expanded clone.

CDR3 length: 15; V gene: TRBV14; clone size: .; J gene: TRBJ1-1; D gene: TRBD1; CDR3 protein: CASSQENRGWTEAFF; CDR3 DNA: TGTGCCAGCAGCCAAGAGAACAGGGGGTGGACTGAAGCTTTCTTT
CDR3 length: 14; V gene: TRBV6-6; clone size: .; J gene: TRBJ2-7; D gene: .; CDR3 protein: CASSYTSVSHEQYF; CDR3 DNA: TGTGCCAGCAGTTACACCAGTGTGTCCCACGAGCAGTACTTC
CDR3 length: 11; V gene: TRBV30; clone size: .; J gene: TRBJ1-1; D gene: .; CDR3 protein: CAWMVRGEAFF; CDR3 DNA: TGTGCCTGGATGGTCCGGGGGGAAGCTTTCTTT
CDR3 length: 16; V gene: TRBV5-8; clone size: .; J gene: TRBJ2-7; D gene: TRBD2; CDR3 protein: CASSLVDRGGLYEQYF; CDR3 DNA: TGTGCCAGCAGCTTGGTGGATCGGGGGGGGCTCTACGAGCAGTACTTC
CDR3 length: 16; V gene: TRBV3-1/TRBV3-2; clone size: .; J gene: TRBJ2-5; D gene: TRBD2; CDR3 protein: CASSQGLAGNQQTQYF; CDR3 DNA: TGTGCCAGCAGCCAGGGACTAGCGGGAAATCAACAGACCCAGTACTTC
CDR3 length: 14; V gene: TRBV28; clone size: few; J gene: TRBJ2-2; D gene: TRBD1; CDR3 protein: CASRRQGRAGELFF; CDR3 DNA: TGTGCCAGCAGGCGACAGGGTCGGGCCGGGGAGCTGTTTTTT
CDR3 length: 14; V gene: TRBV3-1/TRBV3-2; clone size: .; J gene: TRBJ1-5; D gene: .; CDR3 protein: CASSPQGGDQPQHF; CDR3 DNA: TGTGCCAGCAGCCCCCAGGGCGGGGATCAGCCCCAGCATTTT
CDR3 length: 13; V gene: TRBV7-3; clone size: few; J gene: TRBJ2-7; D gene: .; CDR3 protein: CASSLTPTGEQYF; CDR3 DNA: TGTGCCAGCAGCTTAACCCCGACGGGCGAGCAGTACTTC
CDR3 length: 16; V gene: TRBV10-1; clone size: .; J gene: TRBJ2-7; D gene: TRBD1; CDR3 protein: CASSETRDRGFYEQYF; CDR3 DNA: TGCGCCAGCAGTGAGACGCGGGACAGGGGGTTCTACGAGCAGTACTTC
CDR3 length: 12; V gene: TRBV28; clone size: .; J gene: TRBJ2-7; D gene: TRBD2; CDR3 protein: CASGTSGYEQYF; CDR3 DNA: TGTGCCAGTGGGACTAGCGGGTACGAGCAGTACTTC
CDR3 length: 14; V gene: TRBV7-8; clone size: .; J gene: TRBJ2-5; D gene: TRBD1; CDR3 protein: CASSLGDRVETQYF; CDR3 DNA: TGTGCCAGCAGCTTAGGGGACAGGGTAGAGACCCAGTACTTC
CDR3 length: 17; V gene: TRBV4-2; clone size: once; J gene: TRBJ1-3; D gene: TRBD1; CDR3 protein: CASNNNLDRPPRNTIYF; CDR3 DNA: TGTGCCAGCAACAACAACTTGGACAGGCCGCCTCGAAACACCATATATTTT
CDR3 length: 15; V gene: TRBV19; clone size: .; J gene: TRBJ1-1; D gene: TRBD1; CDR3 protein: CASNFNRGRGTEAFF; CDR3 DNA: TGTGCCAGTAATTTCAACAGGGGGCGAGGGACTGAAGCTTTCTTT
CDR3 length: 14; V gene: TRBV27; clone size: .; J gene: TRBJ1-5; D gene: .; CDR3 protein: CASSLGSRGQPQHF; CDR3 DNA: TGTGCCAGCAGTTTAGGGAGCCGGGGTCAGCCCCAGCATTTT
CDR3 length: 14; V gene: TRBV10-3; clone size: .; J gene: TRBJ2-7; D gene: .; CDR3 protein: CAISESLSPYEQYF; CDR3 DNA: TGTGCCATCAGTGAGTCACTTAGCCCCTACGAGCAGTACTTC
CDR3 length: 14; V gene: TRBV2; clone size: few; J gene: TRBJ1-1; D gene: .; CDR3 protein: CASSEQAQGTEAFF; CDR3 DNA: TGTGCCAGCAGTGAGCAGGCCCAGGGAACTGAAGCTTTCTTT
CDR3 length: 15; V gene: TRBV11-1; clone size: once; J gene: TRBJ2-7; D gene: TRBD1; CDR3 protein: CASSLVGTGVYEQYF; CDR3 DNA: TGTGCCAGCAGCTTAGTGGGGACAGGCGTCTACGAGCAGTACTTC
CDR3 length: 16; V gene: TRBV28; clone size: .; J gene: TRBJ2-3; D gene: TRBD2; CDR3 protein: CANPGPGLADTDTQYF; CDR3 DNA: TGTGCCAACCCAGGACCGGGACTAGCGGACACAGATACGCAGTATTTT
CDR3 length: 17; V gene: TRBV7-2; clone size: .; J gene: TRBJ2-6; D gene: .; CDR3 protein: CASSLAGESSGANVLTF; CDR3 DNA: TGTGCCAGCAGCTTAGCCGGGGAGAGCTCTGGGGCCAACGTCCTGACTTTC
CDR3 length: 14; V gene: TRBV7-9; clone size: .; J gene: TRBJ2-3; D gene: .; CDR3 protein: CASSPRTGYGTQYF; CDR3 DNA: TGTGCCAGCAGCCCCAGAACAGGGTACGGTACGCAGTATTTT
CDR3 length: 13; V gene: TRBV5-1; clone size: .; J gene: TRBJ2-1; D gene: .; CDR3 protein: CASSPVPGNEQFF; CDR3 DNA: TGCGCCAGCAGCCCAGTCCCGGGGAATGAGCAGTTCTTC
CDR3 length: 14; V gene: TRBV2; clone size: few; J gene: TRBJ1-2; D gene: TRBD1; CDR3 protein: CASSGLLGQGGYTF; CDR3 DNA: TGTGCCAGCAGTGGCCTTTTGGGACAGGGTGGCTACACCTTC
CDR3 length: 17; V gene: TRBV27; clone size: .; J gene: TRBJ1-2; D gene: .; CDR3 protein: CASSQRTGTTRDYGYTF; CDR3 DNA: TGTGCCAGCAGTCAGCGAACCGGGACAACTCGCGACTATGGCTACACCTTC
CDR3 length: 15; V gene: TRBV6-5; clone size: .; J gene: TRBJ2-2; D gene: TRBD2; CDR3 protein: CASSLAGGPTGELFF; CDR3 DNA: TGTGCCAGCAGCCTAGCGGGGGGGCCGACCGGGGAGCTGTTTTTT
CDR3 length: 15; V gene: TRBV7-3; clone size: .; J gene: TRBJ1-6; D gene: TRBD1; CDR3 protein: CASSLSVTGASPLHF; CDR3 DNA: TGTGCCAGCAGCTTATCGGTGACAGGGGCGTCACCCCTCCACTTT
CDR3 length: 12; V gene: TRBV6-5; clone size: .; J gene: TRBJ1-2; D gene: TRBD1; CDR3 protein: CASRGQSDGYTF; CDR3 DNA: TGTGCCAGCAGGGGACAGTCAGATGGCTACACCTTC
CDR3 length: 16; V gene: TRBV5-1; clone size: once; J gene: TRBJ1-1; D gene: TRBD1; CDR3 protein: CASSFATGQGPPEAFF; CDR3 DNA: TGCGCCAGCAGCTTCGCCACCGGACAGGGCCCCCCTGAAGCTTTCTTT
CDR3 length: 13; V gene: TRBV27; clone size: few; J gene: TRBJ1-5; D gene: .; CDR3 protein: CASSLSIQQPQHF; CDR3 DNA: TGTGCCAGCAGTTTGTCTATCCAACAGCCCCAGCATTTT
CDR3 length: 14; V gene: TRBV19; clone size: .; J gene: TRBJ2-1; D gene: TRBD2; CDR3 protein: CASSGLAGYNEQFF; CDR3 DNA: TGTGCCAGTAGTGGACTAGCAGGTTACAATGAGCAGTTCTTC
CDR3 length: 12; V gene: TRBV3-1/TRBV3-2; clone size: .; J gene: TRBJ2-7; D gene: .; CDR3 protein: CASSRQVYEQYF; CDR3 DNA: TGTGCCAGCAGCCGCCAGGTCTACGAGCAGTACTTC
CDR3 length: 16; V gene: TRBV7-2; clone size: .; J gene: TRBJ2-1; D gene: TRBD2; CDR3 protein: CASSSLAGRAYNEQFF; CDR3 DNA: TGTGCCAGCAGCTCGTTAGCGGGAAGGGCGTACAATGAGCAGTTCTTC
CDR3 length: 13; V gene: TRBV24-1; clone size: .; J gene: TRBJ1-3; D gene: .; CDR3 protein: CATSDSLGNTIYF; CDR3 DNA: TGTGCCACCAGTGACTCACTGGGAAACACCATATATTTT
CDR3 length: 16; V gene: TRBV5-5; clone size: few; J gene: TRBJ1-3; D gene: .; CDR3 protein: CASSTETGFSGNTIYF; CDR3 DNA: TGTGCCAGCAGCACCGAGACAGGATTCTCTGGAAACACCATATATTTT
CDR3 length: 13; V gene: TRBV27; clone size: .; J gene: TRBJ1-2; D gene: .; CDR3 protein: CASSFRGSTGYTF; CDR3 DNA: TGTGCCAGCAGTTTCAGGGGTAGTACTGGCTACACCTTC
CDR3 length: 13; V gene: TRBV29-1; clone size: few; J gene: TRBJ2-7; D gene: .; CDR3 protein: CSDAYREPYEQYF; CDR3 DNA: TGCAGCGATGCCTACAGGGAACCCTACGAGCAGTACTTC
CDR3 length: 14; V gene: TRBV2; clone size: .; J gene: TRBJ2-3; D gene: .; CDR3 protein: CASNRASRTDTQYF; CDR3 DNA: TGTGCCAGCAACAGGGCCTCACGCACAGATACGCAGTATTTT
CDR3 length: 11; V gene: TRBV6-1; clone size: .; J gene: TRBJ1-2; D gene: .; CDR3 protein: CASSESYGYTF; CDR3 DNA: TGTGCCAGCAGTGAGTCTTATGGCTACACCTTC
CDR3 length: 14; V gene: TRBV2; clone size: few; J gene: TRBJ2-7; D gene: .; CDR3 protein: CASRGSVLGYEQYF; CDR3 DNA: TGTGCCAGCAGGGGGAGCGTCTTGGGGTACGAGCAGTACTTC
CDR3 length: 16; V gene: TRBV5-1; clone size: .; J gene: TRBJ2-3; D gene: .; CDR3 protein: CASSLSSGIDTDTQYF; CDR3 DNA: TGCGCCAGCAGCTTGTCTTCAGGAATAGACACAGATACGCAGTATTTT
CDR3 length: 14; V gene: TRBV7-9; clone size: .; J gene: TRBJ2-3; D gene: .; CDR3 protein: CASSLFVQGDTQYF; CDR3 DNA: TGTGCCAGCAGCTTATTCGTCCAGGGAGATACGCAGTATTTT
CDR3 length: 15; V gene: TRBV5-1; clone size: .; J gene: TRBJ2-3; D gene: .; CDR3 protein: CASRYLGSAADTQYF; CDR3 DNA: TGCGCCAGCAGGTATCTCGGGTCGGCCGCAGATACGCAGTATTTT
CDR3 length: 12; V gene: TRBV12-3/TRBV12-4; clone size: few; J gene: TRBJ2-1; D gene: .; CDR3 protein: CASSNPGVEQFF; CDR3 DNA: TGTGCCAGCAGTAACCCGGGGGTGGAGCAGTTCTTC
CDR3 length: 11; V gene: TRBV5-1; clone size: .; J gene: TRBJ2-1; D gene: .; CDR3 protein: CASAQTSEQFF; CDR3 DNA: TGCGCCAGCGCACAAACCAGTGAGCAGTTCTTC